This T cell receptor beta chain derives from a study of T cell clonality in common variable immunodeficiency. Overall study results and limits: In common variable immunodeficiency, TCR beta chains reportedly carried fewer deletions and N-nucleotide insertions. Shared TCRbeta clones were fewer between CVID subjects than controls.

As concerns this clone: Its matching antigen is unknown. From the germline J gene comes the end of the CDR3, since the read stops 3 residues before it.

TCRdb's table, derived via immunoSEQ multiplex PCR, lists solely in-frame clones and lacks some. Its listing shows about 15,000 clones. V gave up 2 bases and J gave up 0 bases; unmatched junction bases: 3. The CDR3 length is 16 residues. From germline, CDR1 is LGHDT and CDR2 YNNKEL (reference sequence). The chain carries TRBV3-1 (or the pseudogene TRBV3-2) and TRBJ1-3, with TRBD1 matching over 8 bases. The sample comprised peripheral blood mononuclear cells. This clonotype was sampled from a human donor with common variable immunodeficiency. CDR3 in amino acids: CASSQRQGISGNTIYF. The covered CDR3 bases are TGTGCCAGCAGCCAACGACAGGGGATCTCTGGAAACACC.